These 28 T cell receptor beta chains originate from one sample sequenced in a study of OX40 agonist ivuxolimab in advanced cancers. Library preparation was by the immunoSEQ multiplex PCR assay. Sourced from immuneACCESS, this table was stored by TCRdb with only in-frame sequences that have V and J called. A share of the clones is absent; for the studies checked, an unresolved V gene accounts for under half, and the remainder has no known explanation. This sample gives 58,000 or so clones in total; approximately 83% of them show up just once. About 4.3% of the sample is in the top ten clones. The sequenced sample was CD4+ or CD8+ T cells sorted from blood, obtained in a trial of the OX40 agonist ivuxolimab. The receptors originated from an adult with an advanced solid tumor such as melanoma, head and neck, liver or kidney cancer.

V gene TRBV28 combines with J gene TRBJ1-4, with TRBD1 matching over 9 bases. The CDR3 sequence is 16 residues long. CDR1 and CDR2 (germline): MDHEN, SYDVKM. Germline trimming cut 6 bases from V and 5 bases from J; bases unmatched to any gene: 10. The CDR3 sequence: CASRLVPGQGNEKLFF. The CDR3 region has the DNA TGTGCCAGCAGACTCGTACCGGGACAGGGAAATGAAAAACTGTTTTTT.

This clone was seen only once. This chain connects TRBV19 to TRBJ2-1, with D possibly TRBD2 on 6 matching bases. V was pared by 5 bases and J by 6 bases, with 11 bases between. This CDR3 region has 13 residues. The germline V gene encodes CDR1 LNHDA and CDR2 SQIVND (reference sequence). The CDR3 loop is CASSRDWGNEQFF. CDR3 in DNA: TGTGCCAGTAGTCGGGACTGGGGCAATGAGCAGTTCTTC.

In its sample, this clone was seen a few times. J is TRBJ2-2 and V is TRBV7-2, with 9 bases lining up with TRBD2. Germline CDR1 reads SGHTA; CDR2 reads FQGNSA. V lost 5 bases and J lost 6; bases outside the gene matches: 10. The CDR3 is 16 amino acids. CDR3 sequence reads: CASSPQIIAGAGELFF. The CDR3 DNA is TGTGCCAGCAGCCCTCAAATTATAGCGGGAGCCGGGGAGCTGTTTTTT.

The chain is built from TRBV28 and TRBJ2-5; TRBD2 matches 9 bases. CDR3 length: 15 residues. From germline, CDR1 is MDHEN and CDR2 SYDVKM. V lost 4 bases and J lost 5; bases outside the gene matches: 8. The CDR3 DNA follows: TGTGCCAGCAGTTCCCCAGTTAGCGGGGGTGAGACCCAGTACTTC. Protein product: CASSSPVSGGETQYF.

The V and J genes are TRBV27 and TRBJ1-5; no clear D. The V gene lost 1 base and the J gene lost 0 bases, with 10 bases spanning the gap. CDR1 is MNHEY, CDR2 SMNVEV, per germline (reference sequence). The CDR3 loop spans 16 amino acids. The CDR3 DNA reads TGTGCCAGCAGTTTATTCGGGTTTTATAGCAATCAGCCCCAGCATTTT. As protein: CASSLFGFYSNQPQHF.

This clone has a handful of counts. The chain has TRBV20-1 and TRBJ1-1; D is undetermined. Germline CDR1 reads DFQATT; CDR2 reads SNEGSKA (reference sequence). CDR3 length: 11 residues. Trimming cost V 0 bases and J 6 bases, with 5 bases left between them. CDR3 nucleotide sequence: TGCAGTGCTAGAGATACCGCTGAAGCTTTCTTT. Translating it yields CSARDTAEAFF.

The V gene is TRBV19, the J gene TRBJ1-1, with 8 nucleotides matching TRBD1. The CDR3 has 15 amino acids. The V and J ends lost 3 bases and 1 base, in that order; junction bases with no gene match: 4. Germline CDR1 reads LNHDA; CDR2 reads SQIVND (reference sequence). The CDR3 nucleotides are TGTGCCAGTAGTATTGGACAGGGAGGGAACACTGAAGCTTTCTTT. Translation gives CASSIGQGGNTEAFF.

This sequence joins TRBV14 and TRBJ2-5, with TRBD2 matching 10 bases. V dropped 2 bases and J dropped 3; count of bases not matched to a gene: 0. CDR1 SGHDN and CDR2 FVKESK come from the germline V gene. CDR3 length: 14 residues. The CDR3 DNA reads as TGTGCCAGCAGCCAACTAGCGGGAGAAGAGACCCAGTACTTC. It codes for CASSQLAGEETQYF.

This rearrangement joins TRBV7-6 to TRBJ1-5, with D possibly being TRBD1 (6 bases). CDR3 size: 15 residues. The germline V gene has CDR1 SGHVS and CDR2 FNYEAQ. V was shortened by 2 bases and J by 7 bases, with 15 bases between the two germline ends. The CDR3 here is CASSLRQGMTQPQHF. The CDR3 DNA reads TGTGCCAGCAGCTTACGGCAGGGGATGACACAGCCCCAGCATTTT.

The chain couples TRBV5-8 to TRBJ1-5; D perhaps matches TRBD1 (5 bases). CDR3 length: 14 residues. In germline, CDR1 is SGHTS, CDR2 YDEGEE. The V gene lost 0 bases and the J gene lost 4 bases, with 8 bases spanning the gap. The CDR3 reads CASSLVAGNQPQHF. CDR3 DNA: TGTGCCAGCAGCTTGGTGGCAGGGAATCAGCCCCAGCATTTT. Combining the CDR3 with reference TRBV5-8 and TRBJ1-5 gives the whole variable domain EAGVTQSPTHLIKTRGQQATLRCSPISGHTSVYWYQQALGLGLQFLLWYDEGEERNRGNFPPRFSGRQFPNYSSELNVNALELEDSALYLCASSLVAGNQPQHFGDGTRLSIL.

DNA of the CDR3: TGCGCCAGCAGCCAAGCTCCTCGGGGTCAAGATACGCAGTATTTT. This codes for CASSQAPRGQDTQYF. The chain carries TRBV4-1 and TRBJ2-3, with TRBD2 as a possible D gene (5 bases). The CDR3 consists of 15 residues. Deletions cut 1 base from V and 5 bases from J, with 13 bases between. Germline CDR1 and CDR2: MGHRA and YSYEKL.

The chain employs TRBV19 and TRBJ2-1; 8 bases align to TRBD1. Germline V gives CDR1 LNHDA, CDR2 SQIVND (reference sequence). The V and J ends lost 7 bases and 12 bases, in that order; junction bases with no gene match: 17. The CDR3 runs 15 residues. The CDR3 reads CASKDRPGQAVRQFF. CDR3 coding DNA: TGTGCCAGTAAAGATAGGCCGGGACAGGCCGTCCGGCAGTTCTTC.

The chain employs TRBV7-2 and TRBJ2-1; D is uncertain. V lost 5 bases and J lost 2, with 7 bases in between. The CDR3 totals 13 residues. Germline V gene sequence: CDR1 SGHTA, CDR2 FQGNSA. CDR3 in DNA: TGTGCCAGCAGCAAAGGGACCTACAATGAGCAGTTCTTC. It yields the protein CASSKGTYNEQFF.

This CDR3 reads CASGLDRGGTEAFF. DNA of the CDR3: TGTGCTAGTGGCCTGGACAGGGGGGGCACTGAAGCTTTCTTT. The V gene is TRBV12-5, the J gene TRBJ1-1; 10 bases line up with TRBD1. Looked up from germline, CDR1 is LGHNT and CDR2 is FRNRAP. V lost 6 bases, J lost 4 bases, and 5 bases stayed unmatched. The length of the CDR3 is 14 residues.

The rearrangement links TRBV6-6 to TRBJ2-3; a weak D match, TRBD1 (6 bases). Germline V gene data show CDR1 as MNHNY and CDR2 as SVGAGI (reference sequence). CDR3 length: 13 residues. Trimming stripped 11 bases from V and 7 bases from J, with 19 bases between. CDR3 DNA: TGTGCCTCCGAGGGGCAGGGGAAAAATACGCAGTATTTT. This translates into CASEGQGKNTQYF.

In its sample, this clone was seen once. The chain joins TRBV19 to TRBJ2-7, with TRBD2 identical over 8 bases. Losses at the gene ends were 7 bases for V and 7 bases for J; bases not matched to a gene: 12. CDR1 and CDR2 from the germline V gene are LNHDA and SQIVND (reference sequence). The CDR3 is 14 residues long. The CDR3 DNA reads TGTGCCAGTAAACCCGGGGGGGGCGCTGAAGAGCAGTACTTC. Encoded protein: CASKPGGGAEEQYF.

The chain recombines TRBV19 with TRBJ2-1, with D possibly being TRBD1 (6 bases). The germline CDR1 and CDR2 sequences are LNHDA and SQIVND (reference sequence). V lost 7 bases to trimming and J lost 4 bases, with 20 bases between them. CDR3 size: 16 residues. The CDR3 nucleotides read TGTGCCAGTAAAAGCCCCAGGGGAACGCCGTACAATGAGCAGTTCTTC. Its translation is CASKSPRGTPYNEQFF.

V and J are TRBV7-2 and TRBJ2-3; 8 bases fit TRBD2. The length of the CDR3 is 15 residues. Germline CDR1 is SGHTA and CDR2 is FQGNSA. V lost 0 bases to trimming and J lost 8 bases; unmatched junction nucleotides: 7. CDR3 sequence: CASSLADGGAGTQYF. DNA for the CDR3: TGTGCCAGCAGCTTAGCGGACGGGGGGGCGGGTACGCAGTATTTT.

This sequence joins TRBV5-4 and TRBJ2-5; no definite D call. The CDR3 extends over 13 amino acids. Germline loops: CDR1 SGHNT, CDR2 YYREEE (reference sequence). The germline V and J ends were trimmed by 4 bases and 2 bases, with 9 bases remaining between them. The CDR3 protein is CASSPTQQETQYF. DNA for the CDR3: TGTGCCAGCAGCCCAACCCAGCAAGAGACCCAGTACTTC.

The rearrangement joins TRBV28 to TRBJ2-6, with D tentatively TRBD2 (6 bases). Germline-derived CDR1 and CDR2 are MDHEN and SYDVKM. CDR3 size: 20 residues. Trimming cost V 2 bases and J 0 bases, with 20 bases left between them. This CDR3 reads CASSLGRGRMGGSGANVLTF. The CDR3 DNA is TGTGCCAGCAGTTTAGGTCGGGGCCGGATGGGAGGCTCTGGGGCCAACGTCCTGACTTTC.

The chain links TRBV9 to TRBJ2-5, with D unclear. The V end lost 2 bases, the J end lost 4 bases, and 12 bases lay between the germline ends. The CDR3 loop spans 14 amino acids. Germline values: CDR1 SGDLS, CDR2 YYNGEE. The CDR3 nucleotides read TGTGCCAGCAGCGTCGCAGGCTTTCGAGAGACCCAGTACTTC. Its protein product is CASSVAGFRETQYF.

The chain recombines TRBV5-8 with TRBJ2-7, with 8 bases lining up with TRBD2. V was pared by 7 bases and J by 5 bases, with 17 bases of the junction left unmatched. Per the germline V gene, CDR1 is SGHTS and CDR2 is YDEGEE. The CDR3 runs 16 residues. CDR3 amino acids: CASARGTSNLIDEQYF. For the CDR3, the DNA is TGTGCCAGCGCCCGGGGGACTAGTAACCTAATCGACGAGCAGTACTTC.

V gene TRBV11-3 combines with J gene TRBJ2-3, with 9 nucleotides matching TRBD2. The V and J ends lost 5 bases and 5 bases, in that order; junction bases with no gene match: 8. The CDR3 sequence is 15 residues long. CDR1 SGHNT and CDR2 YENEEA come from the germline V gene. CDR3 coding DNA: TGTGCCAGCAGCCCCGCGTCAGCGGGAGGAGATACGCAGTATTTT. This encodes CASSPASAGGDTQYF.

This clone has only one observation. In DNA form, the CDR3 reads TGTGCCAGCAGTGAAGAAAAATACAGCAGAAACACCATATATTTT. Protein: CASSEEKYSRNTIYF. This chain uses TRBV2 with TRBJ1-3; D remains unclear. The CDR3 totals 15 residues. V gave up 1 base and J gave up 5 bases, with 12 bases separating them. Germline CDR1 SNHLY, CDR2 FYNNEI.

The V and J genes are TRBV11-3 and TRBJ2-1; 10 nucleotides agree with TRBD1. The CDR3 extends over 15 amino acids. The germline V gene encodes CDR1 SGHNT and CDR2 YENEEA. J gave up 2 bases and V 5 bases, and 3 bases lay outside the gene matches. CDR3 protein: CASSQGQGTYNEQFF. CDR3 nucleotide sequence: TGTGCCAGCAGCCAGGGACAGGGGACCTACAATGAGCAGTTCTTC.

The rearrangement joins TRBV7-3 to TRBJ2-3; no clear D. The germline V gene encodes CDR1 SGHTA and CDR2 FQGTGA. The CDR3 has 14 amino acids. Deletions cut 0 bases from V and 1 base from J, with 5 bases between. CDR3 region: CASSLTGGTDTQYF. The CDR3 DNA reads TGTGCCAGCAGCTTAACAGGAGGCACAGATACGCAGTATTTT.

This clone was seen a few times. J is TRBJ2-1 and V is TRBV13; tentative D call: TRBD2 (6 bases). Germline CDR1 is PRHDT and CDR2 is FYEKMQ (reference sequence). Trimming removed 4 bases from V and 6 bases from J, with 22 bases in between. The CDR3 consists of 17 residues. CDR3 protein: CASSSWVPGTQLNEQFF. The CDR3 DNA is TGTGCCAGCAGCTCCTGGGTTCCGGGGACTCAACTCAATGAGCAGTTCTTC. The full variable domain, completed using reference TRBV13 and TRBJ2-1, is AAGVIQSPRHLIKEKRETATLKCYPIPRHDTVYWYQQGPGQDPQFLISFYEKMQSDKGSIPDRFSAQQFSDYHSELNMSSLELGDSALYFCASSSWVPGTQLNEQFFGPGTRLTVL.

The chain uses TRBV28 and TRBJ2-5; 8 bases map to TRBD1. The DNA end is more similar to TRBJ2-7, so the J call may be wrong. Germline CDR1 and CDR2: MDHEN and SYDVKM. The length of the CDR3 is 15 residues. The CDR3 region is CASPPPTGGGYEQYF. CDR3 coding DNA: TGTGCCAGCCCCCCCCCTACAGGGGGAGGCTACGAGCAGTACTTC.